This T cell receptor (beta chain) was captured in a study of blood T cell repertoires in COVID-19. Study-wide context: Material from acute and convalescent COVID-19 was sourced from the United States, Italy and Spain. Sample material is recorded as cDNA or gDNA derived from T cells, B-cell-depleted T cells, or PBMCs.

Each participant's cohort was designated according to participant-reported clinical history. The CDR3 totals 13 residues. Trimming cost V 6 bases and J 5 bases, with 13 bases left between them. Germline lookup yields CDR1 MNHEY and CDR2 SMNVEV (reference sequence). Original data processing: Reference gene primer amplification in the assay estimated nucleated cell counts. Clones were sequenced by immunoSEQ multiplex PCR, and TCRdb holds only the in-frame ones, with some missing. The V and J calls and clone size were taken over from that table, and D and trimming were inferred from the DNA. The top ten clones hold 1.5% to 2% of a sample with roughly 500,000 clones, roughly 90% of them seen once.

The source is a woman in her thirties or forties who had recovered from COVID-19. Material: PBMCs or T cells enriched from blood (not recorded which). The V gene is TRBV27, the J gene TRBJ1-2, with no clear D. CDR3 DNA: TGTGCCAGCAGGAAATCCGCCAGGTATGGCTACACCTTC. This translates into CASRKSARYGYTF.